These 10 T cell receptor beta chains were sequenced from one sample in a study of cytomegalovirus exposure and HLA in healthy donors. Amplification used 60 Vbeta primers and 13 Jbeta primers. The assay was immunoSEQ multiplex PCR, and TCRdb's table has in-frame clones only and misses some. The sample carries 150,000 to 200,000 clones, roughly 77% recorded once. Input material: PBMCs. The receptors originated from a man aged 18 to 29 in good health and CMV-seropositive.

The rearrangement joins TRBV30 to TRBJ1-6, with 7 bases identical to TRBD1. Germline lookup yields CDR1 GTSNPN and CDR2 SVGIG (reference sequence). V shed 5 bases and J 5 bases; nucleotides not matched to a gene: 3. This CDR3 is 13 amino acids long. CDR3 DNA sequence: TGTGCCTGGCGGGACAGCCATAATTCACCCCTCCACTTT. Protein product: CAWRDSHNSPLHF.

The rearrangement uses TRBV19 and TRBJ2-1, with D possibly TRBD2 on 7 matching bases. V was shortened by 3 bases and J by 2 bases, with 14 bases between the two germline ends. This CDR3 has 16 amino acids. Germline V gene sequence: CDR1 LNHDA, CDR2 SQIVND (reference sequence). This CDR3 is CASSMSGGVAYNEQFF. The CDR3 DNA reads TGTGCCAGTAGTATGTCGGGGGGCGTAGCCTACAATGAGCAGTTCTTC. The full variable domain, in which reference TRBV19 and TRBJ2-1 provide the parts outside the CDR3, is DGGITQSPKYLFRKEGQNVTLSCEQNLNHDAMYWYRQDPGQGLRLIYYSQIVNDFQKGDIAEGYSVSREKKESFPLTVTSAQKNPTAFYLCASSMSGGVAYNEQFFGPGTRLTVL.

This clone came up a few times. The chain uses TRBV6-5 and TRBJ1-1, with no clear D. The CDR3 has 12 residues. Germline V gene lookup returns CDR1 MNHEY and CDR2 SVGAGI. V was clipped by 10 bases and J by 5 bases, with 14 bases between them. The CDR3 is CATGDGVTEAFF. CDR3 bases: TGTGCCACCGGAGACGGGGTAACTGAAGCTTTCTTT.

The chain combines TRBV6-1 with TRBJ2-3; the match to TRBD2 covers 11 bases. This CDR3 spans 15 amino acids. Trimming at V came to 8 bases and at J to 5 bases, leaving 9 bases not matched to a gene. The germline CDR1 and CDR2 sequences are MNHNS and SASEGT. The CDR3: CASELAGDWGDTQYF. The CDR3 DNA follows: TGTGCCAGCGAACTAGCGGGAGATTGGGGAGATACGCAGTATTTT.

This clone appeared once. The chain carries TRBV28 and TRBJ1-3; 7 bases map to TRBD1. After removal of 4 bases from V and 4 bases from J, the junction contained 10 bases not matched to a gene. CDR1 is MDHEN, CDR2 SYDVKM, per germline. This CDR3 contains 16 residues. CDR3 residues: CASSSLDRVAGNTIYF. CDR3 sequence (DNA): TGTGCCAGCAGTTCACTCGACAGGGTCGCGGGAAACACCATATATTTT.

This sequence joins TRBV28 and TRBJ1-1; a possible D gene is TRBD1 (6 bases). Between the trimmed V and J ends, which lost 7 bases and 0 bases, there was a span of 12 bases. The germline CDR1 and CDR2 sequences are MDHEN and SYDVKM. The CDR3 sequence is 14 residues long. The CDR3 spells CASIRGGLNTEAFF. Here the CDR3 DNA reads TGTGCCAGCATCCGGGGGGGGCTGAACACTGAAGCTTTCTTT. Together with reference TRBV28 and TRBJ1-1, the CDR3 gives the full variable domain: DVKVTQSSRYLVKRTGEKVFLECVQDMDHENMFWYRQDPGLGLRLIYFSYDVKMKEKGDIPEGYSVSREKKERFSLILESASTNQTSMYLCASIRGGLNTEAFFGQGTRLTVV.

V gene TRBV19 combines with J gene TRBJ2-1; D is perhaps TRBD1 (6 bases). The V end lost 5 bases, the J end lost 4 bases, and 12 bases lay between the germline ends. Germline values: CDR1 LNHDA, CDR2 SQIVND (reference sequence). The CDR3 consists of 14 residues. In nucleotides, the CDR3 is TGTGCCAGTAGTGACGACAGGACTTACAATGAGCAGTTCTTC. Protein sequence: CASSDDRTYNEQFF.

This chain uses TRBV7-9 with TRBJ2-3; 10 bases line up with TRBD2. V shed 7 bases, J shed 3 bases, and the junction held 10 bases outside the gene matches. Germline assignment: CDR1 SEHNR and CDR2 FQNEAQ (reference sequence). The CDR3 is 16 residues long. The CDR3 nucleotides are TGTGCCAGCACCACGGGACTAGCGAGAGGGACAGATACGCAGTATTTT. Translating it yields CASTTGLARGTDTQYF.

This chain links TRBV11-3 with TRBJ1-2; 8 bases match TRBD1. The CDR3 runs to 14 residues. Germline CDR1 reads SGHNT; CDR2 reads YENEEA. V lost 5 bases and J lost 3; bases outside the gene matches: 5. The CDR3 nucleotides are TGTGCCAGCAGCCCTGGACAGGGAGACTATGGCTACACCTTC. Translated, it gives CASSPGQGDYGYTF.

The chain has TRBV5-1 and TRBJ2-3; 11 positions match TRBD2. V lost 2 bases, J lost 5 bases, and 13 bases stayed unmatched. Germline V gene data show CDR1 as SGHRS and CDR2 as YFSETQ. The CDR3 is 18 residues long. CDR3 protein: CASSFELAGGYGGDTQYF. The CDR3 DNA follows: TGCGCCAGCAGCTTCGAATTAGCGGGAGGGTATGGGGGAGATACGCAGTATTTT.